This T cell receptor (beta chain) stems from a study of T-cell memory formation after mild COVID-19. Each CDR3 protein gets one entry after TCRdb re-called the 5' RACE reads with MiXCR. The sample shows hundreds of thousands of distinct CDR3 sequences, 18% of them seen only once. The material sequenced was PBMCs or a T cell subset sorted from them (not recorded which). The sequence was obtained from an adult woman who had mild COVID-19 (a few samples of this study predate the infection). Cell type and time point are not known.

In DNA form, the CDR3 reads TGTGCCAGCAGTTACTCTACAGGGGGTCAACTCCGGAATGGCTACACCTTC. This gives the protein CASSYSTGGQLRNGYTF. V gene TRBV27 combines with J gene TRBJ1-2; TRBD1 matches at 8 bases. CDR1 and CDR2 (germline): MNHEY, SMNVEV (reference sequence). The trim removed 4 bases at V and 6 bases at J, leaving 16 bases unmatched. The CDR3 length is 17 residues.